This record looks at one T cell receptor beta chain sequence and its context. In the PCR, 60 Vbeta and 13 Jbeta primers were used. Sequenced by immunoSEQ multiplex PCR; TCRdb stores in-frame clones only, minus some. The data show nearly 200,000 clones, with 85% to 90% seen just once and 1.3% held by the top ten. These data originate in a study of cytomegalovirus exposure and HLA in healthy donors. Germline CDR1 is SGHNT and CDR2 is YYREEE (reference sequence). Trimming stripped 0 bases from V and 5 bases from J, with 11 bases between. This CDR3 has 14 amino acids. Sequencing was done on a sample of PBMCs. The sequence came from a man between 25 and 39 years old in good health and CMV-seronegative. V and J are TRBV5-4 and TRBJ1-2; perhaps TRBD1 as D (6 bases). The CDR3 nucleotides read TGTGCCAGCAGCTTGGATGTAGGGGGTTATGGCTACACCTTC. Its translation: CASSLDVGGYGYTF.